This T cell receptor beta chain was captured by sequencing in a study of T cells after yellow fever vaccination. Trimming at V came to 3 bases and at J to 1 base, leaving 1 base not matched to a gene. The CDR3 length is 14 residues. Germline V gene data show CDR1 as MNHEY and CDR2 as SVGEGT. Making TCR cDNA involved 5'RACE template switching, which added UMIs and a universal primer site. Each CDR3 protein gets one entry after TCRdb re-called the 5' RACE reads with MiXCR. Among around 340,000 distinct CDR3 sequences listed, 9.5% to 15% were seen once. The chain has TRBV6-2 or TRBV6-3 and TRBJ2-5; 8 positions match TRBD2. The sequence derives from a man younger than 35 who received the YFV17D yellow fever vaccine. The sequencing here drew on CD4+ T cells sorted from PBMCs, taken 15 days after the yellow fever booster vaccination. The CDR3 here is CASSYAGGQETQYF. The CDR3 DNA reads TGTGCCAGCAGTTATGCGGGGGGCCAAGAGACCCAGTACTTC.